The rows below give T cell receptor beta chains drawn from one sample of a study of shared clonotypes between healthy human individuals. Here immunoSEQ multiplex PCR was the method, and the copy in TCRdb shows in-frame clones only, minus some. The sample records 2 million to 2.5 million clones, over 85% being singletons. The sample comprised naive CD4+ T cells from PBMCs. These receptors were taken from a young man in good health. Some clones in this sample may be carry-over from other donors' samples. CDR3s include the opening cysteine and the closing phenylalanine or tryptophan. The order of the fields is D gene, J gene, clone size, V gene, CDR3 DNA, CDR3 protein. D genes are given only for firm matches. Clone size, where shown, is once, few, many, or a class for clones that have expanded.

TRBD2,TRBJ2-7,once,TRBV5-1,TGCGCCAGCAGCCCAGAGACTAGCGGGATTACCCACGAGCAGTACTTC,CASSPETSGITHEQYF
TRBD2,TRBJ2-7,.,TRBV5-1,TGCGCCAGCAGCTTGCCCGGGAGGGATTACGAGCAGTACTTC,CASSLPGRDYEQYF
.,TRBJ2-2,.,TRBV28,TGTGCCAGCACCATGCGAGGTCCCGGGGAGCTGTTTTTT,CASTMRGPGELFF
.,TRBJ2-7,.,TRBV28,TGTGCCAGCAGTCCCGGGACTCTCATTACCTACGAGCAGTACTTC,CASSPGTLITYEQYF
TRBD2,TRBJ2-1,.,TRBV18,TGTGCCAGCTCACCAACTAGCGGGAGTTCCTACAATGAGCAGTTCTTC,CASSPTSGSSYNEQFF
TRBD2,TRBJ2-3,.,TRBV19,TGTGCCAGTAGTATCGCGGCTAGCGGGAGCACAGATACGCAGTATTTT,CASSIAASGSTDTQYF
.,TRBJ2-7,.,TRBV11-2,TGTGCCAGCAGCCCATGGCAGGGTTTAGCCGAGCAGTACTTC,CASSPWQGLAEQYF
.,TRBJ1-1,once,TRBV6-5,TGTGCCAGCAGTTACTCGATGGATAGCTCTGAAGCTTTCTTT,CASSYSMDSSEAFF
.,TRBJ1-3,.,TRBV5-4,TGTGCCAGCAAGAGCGGGGGCTCTGGAAACACCATATATTTT,CASKSGGSGNTIYF
.,TRBJ2-1,.,TRBV2,TGTGCCAGCAGTGAATTACCCAGGGTACCCCCTGAGCAGTTCTTC,CASSELPRVPPEQFF
.,TRBJ1-6,.,TRBV13,TGTGCCAGCAGCTTAGAGGGAGAATATTCACCCCTCCACTTT,CASSLEGEYSPLHF
.,TRBJ1-4,.,TRBV5-6,TGTGCCAGCAGCCGTCGGACAGCAACTAATGAAAAACTGTTTTTT,CASSRRTATNEKLFF
.,TRBJ2-1,.,TRBV2,TGTGCCAGCAGTGATGGGGGGACAGCTAACAATGAGCAGTTCTTC,CASSDGGTANNEQFF
TRBD1,TRBJ2-1,.,TRBV11-2,TGTGCCAGCAGACACCCGGGACAGAGGTACAATGAGCAGTTCTTC,CASRHPGQRYNEQFF
.,TRBJ1-5,few,TRBV7-9,TGTGCCAGTACCGGATACAATCAGCCCCAGCATTTT,CASTGYNQPQHF
.,TRBJ2-5,.,TRBV28,TGTGCCAGCAGTTTAAGCCCCAGGGCTTCGGAGACCCAGTACTTC,CASSLSPRASETQYF
.,TRBJ2-6,.,TRBV6-1,TGTGCCAGCAGTAAGTTACATGGGGCCAACGTCCTGACTTTC,CASSKLHGANVLTF
.,TRBJ1-1,once,TRBV5-4,TGTGCCAGCAGCAAAGAAACACGCTCTGAAGCTTTCTTT,CASSKETRSEAFF
.,TRBJ2-7,once,TRBV6-5,TGTGCCAGCAGTTACCAGGTCGGCCAGTCCTACGAGCAGTACTTC,CASSYQVGQSYEQYF
TRBD2,TRBJ2-3,once,TRBV30,TGTGCCTGGGGCATCGGGACTAGCGGGAGAACAGATACGCAGTATTTT,CAWGIGTSGRTDTQYF
TRBD1,TRBJ2-7,.,TRBV5-1,TGCGCCAGCAGCTTGGGGGACAGGGCGACCTACGAGCAGTACTTC,CASSLGDRATYEQYF
TRBD1,TRBJ2-3,.,TRBV9,TGTGCCAGCAGCTTACAGGGGGGTACGCAGTATTTT,CASSLQGGTQYF
TRBD2,TRBJ2-7,.,TRBV5-1,TGCGCCAGCCTCCCCGGGACTAGCGGGAGGGCTGGCGAGCAGTACTTC,CASLPGTSGRAGEQYF
TRBD2,TRBJ2-3,.,TRBV7-2,TGTGCCAGCAGCCTGGGACTAGCGGGAGGAGCAGATACGCAGTATTTT,CASSLGLAGGADTQYF
.,TRBJ2-5,.,TRBV28,TGTGCCAGCAGCCCACCCGGGGCAGGAGGGGCCCAAGAGACCCAGTACTTC,CASSPPGAGGAQETQYF
.,TRBJ1-1,.,TRBV5-8,TGTGCCAGCAAGAGACGACAGGAGAACACTGAAGCTTTCTTT,CASKRRQENTEAFF
TRBD1,TRBJ2-5,.,TRBV5-4,TGTGCCAGCAGCTTGGCCCTGGACAGGCAAGAGACCCAGTACTTC,CASSLALDRQETQYF
TRBD2,TRBJ2-5,.,TRBV7-2,TGTGCCAGCAGCTTAGAGGGTAGCGGGAGGGGTGAGACCCAGTACTTC,CASSLEGSGRGETQYF
.,TRBJ1-1,.,TRBV4-1,TGCGCCAGCAGCCCTAAGACAGACATCGCTCGTGAAGCTTTCTTT,CASSPKTDIAREAFF
TRBD1,TRBJ1-1,.,TRBV5-1,TGCGCCAGCAGCTTGACAGGGGGCCTGATGAACACTGAAGCTTTCTTT,CASSLTGGLMNTEAFF
.,TRBJ1-1,.,TRBV5-5,TGTGCCAGCAGCGGGTTCACTGAAGCTTTCTTT,CASSGFTEAFF
.,TRBJ1-5,.,TRBV11-2,TGTGCCAGCAGCTCGCAACCCCTAGATCCTCAGCATTTT,CASSSQPLDPQHF
.,TRBJ1-1,.,TRBV27,TGTGCCAGCAGTTTACATTCGGGGGGGTTTCTTTTTAACACTGAAGCTTTCTTT,CASSLHSGGFLFNTEAFF